This T cell receptor beta chain was found in a study of post-analysis software for immune sequencing data. General study points: Relative to controls, patients with multiple sclerosis showed significantly lower normalized Chao1 diversity. Comparison of patients with controls showed five TRBV segments more frequent in patients, TRBV5-6, TRBV5-1 and TRBV20-1 among them.

Unique molecular identifiers tagged the TCR beta cDNA libraries. There were 1 to 10 million T cells, and roughly 0.5 million cDNA molecules came from them. MiXCR was run by TCRdb on the PCR reads, yielding one entry per CDR3 protein. The table records 600,000 to 750,000 distinct CDR3 sequences, approximately 60% of them present only once. Trimming removed 1 base at V and 2 bases at J, with 12 bases between. Germline V gives CDR1 SEHNR, CDR2 FQNEAQ (reference sequence). CDR3 length: 16 residues. Notes on this clonotype: Its cognate antigen is unknown.

Sequenced sample: blood. The sequence was obtained from a girl aged 2-15 years with multiple sclerosis. The rearrangement joins TRBV7-9 to TRBJ2-1; a weak D match, TRBD1 (5 bases). The CDR3 bases are TGTGCCAGCAGCTTAGATGGGGCGGTAGCCTACAATGAGCAGTTCTTC. Residues: CASSLDGAVAYNEQFF.